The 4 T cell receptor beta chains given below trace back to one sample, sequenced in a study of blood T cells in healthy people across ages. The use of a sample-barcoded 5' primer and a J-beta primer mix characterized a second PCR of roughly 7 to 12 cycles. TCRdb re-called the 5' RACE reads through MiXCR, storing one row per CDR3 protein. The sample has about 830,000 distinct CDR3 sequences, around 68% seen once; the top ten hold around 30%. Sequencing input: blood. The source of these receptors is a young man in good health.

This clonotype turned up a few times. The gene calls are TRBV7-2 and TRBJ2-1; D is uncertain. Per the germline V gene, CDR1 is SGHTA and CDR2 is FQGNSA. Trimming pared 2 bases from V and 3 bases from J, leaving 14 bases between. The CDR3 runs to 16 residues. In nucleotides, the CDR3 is TGTGCCAGCAGCTTAAACGCCGGCGGCAGCTACAATGAGCAGTTCTTC. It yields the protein CASSLNAGGSYNEQFF. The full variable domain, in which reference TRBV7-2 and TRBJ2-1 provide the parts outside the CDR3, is GAGVSQSPSNKVTEKGKDVELRCDPISGHTALYWYRQSLGQGLEFLIYFQGNSAPDKSGLPSDRFSAERTGGSVSTLTIQRTQQEDSAVYLCASSLNAGGSYNEQFFGPGTRLTVL.

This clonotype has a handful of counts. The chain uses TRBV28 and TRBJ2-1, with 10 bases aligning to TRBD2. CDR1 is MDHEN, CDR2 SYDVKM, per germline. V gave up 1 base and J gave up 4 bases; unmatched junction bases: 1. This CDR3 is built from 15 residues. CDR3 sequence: CASSLYSGGYNEQFF. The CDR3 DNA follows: TGTGCCAGCAGTTTATATAGCGGGGGGTACAATGAGCAGTTCTTC.

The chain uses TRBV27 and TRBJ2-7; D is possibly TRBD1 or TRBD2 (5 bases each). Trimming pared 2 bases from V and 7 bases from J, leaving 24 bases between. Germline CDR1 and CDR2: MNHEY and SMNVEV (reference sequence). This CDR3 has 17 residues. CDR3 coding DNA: TGTGCCAGCAGTTTAAGGCCCGAACCCGGGGCCCACGAGGAGCAGTACTTC. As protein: CASSLRPEPGAHEEQYF.

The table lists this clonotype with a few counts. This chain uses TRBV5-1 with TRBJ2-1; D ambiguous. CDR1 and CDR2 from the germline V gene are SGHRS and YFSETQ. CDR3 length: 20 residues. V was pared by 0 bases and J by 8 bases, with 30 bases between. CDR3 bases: TGCGCCAGCAGCTTGGAAACCCTATATATCCCCTACGGAGCATTCTATGAGCAGTTCTTC. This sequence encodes CASSLETLYIPYGAFYEQFF.